The 7 T cell receptor beta chains below were found in one sample sequenced in a study of blood T cell repertoires in COVID-19. The repertoire was sequenced with immunoSEQ multiplex PCR; TCRdb's copy has only in-frame clones and lacks some. Of roughly 220,000 clones in the sample, around 88% were seen once. The sample was PBMCs or T cells enriched from blood (not recorded which). These receptors were obtained from a woman in her forties or fifties with acute COVID-19.

This sequence joins TRBV9 and TRBJ2-7, with D possibly being TRBD1 (6 bases). CDR1 SGDLS and CDR2 YYNGEE come from the germline V gene. V lost 6 bases and J lost 2, with 15 bases in between. This CDR3 is built from 14 residues. CDR3 loop: CASTPGAGAYEQYF. CDR3 sequence (DNA): TGTGCCAGCACACCAGGGGCCGGCGCCTACGAGCAGTACTTC. Full variable domain (remainder filled in from reference TRBV9 and TRBJ2-7): DSGVTQTPKHLITATGQRVTLRCSPRSGDLSVYWYQQSLDQGLQFLIQYYNGEERAKGNILERFSAQQFPDLHSELNLSSLELGDSALYFCASTPGAGAYEQYFGPGTRLTVT.

This clone was seen a single time. The V call is TRBV29-1, the J call TRBJ2-7; D gene uncertain. CDR1 and CDR2 from the germline V gene are SQVTM and ANQGSEA. This CDR3 has 14 residues. V was cut by 2 bases and J by 0 bases, with 11 bases left in between. In DNA, the CDR3 is TGCAGCGTTGAACATCCGGCTAGCTCCTACGAGCAGTACTTC. This translates into CSVEHPASSYEQYF.

The V gene is TRBV4-3, the J gene TRBJ2-1, with D maybe TRBD2 (6 bases). Between the trimmed V and J ends, which lost 0 bases and 2 bases, there was a span of 14 bases. The CDR3 contains 17 residues. The V gene's germline CDR1 is LGHNA and CDR2 YSLEER. In DNA form, the CDR3 reads TGCGCCAGCAGCCAAGATGGTGGGAGGCCTCCCTACAATGAGCAGTTCTTC. This gives the protein CASSQDGGRPPYNEQFF.

The J gene is TRBJ2-1, the V gene TRBV3-1 (or the pseudogene TRBV3-2); 10 nucleotides line up with TRBD2. The CDR3 runs to 14 residues. V lost 6 bases, J lost 6 bases, and 5 bases stayed unmatched. CDR1 is LGHDT, CDR2 YNNKEL, per germline (reference sequence). CDR3 loop: CASSPGLASNEQFF. CDR3 nucleotides: TGTGCCAGCAGTCCGGGACTAGCGAGCAATGAGCAGTTCTTC.

This chain connects TRBV28 to TRBJ1-2, with a possible D match to TRBD1 (6 bases). V was shortened by 6 bases and J by 6 bases, with 17 bases between the two germline ends. This CDR3 is 14 amino acids long. Germline CDR1 MDHEN, CDR2 SYDVKM. CDR3 coding DNA: TGTGCCAGCAGCCCGACAGGACGCCGTGATGGCTACACCTTC. It translates to CASSPTGRRDGYTF.

The chain carries TRBV11-2 and TRBJ1-2; D may be TRBD1 (6 bases). The CDR3 sequence is 16 residues long. CDR1 SGHAT and CDR2 FQNNGV come from the germline V gene. The V end was cut by 6 bases, the J end by 5 bases, with 22 bases between. Here the CDR3 reads CASSHPRTVYRYGYTF. CDR3 bases: TGTGCCAGCAGTCACCCTCGGACAGTCTACCGTTATGGCTACACCTTC.

This clone has a handful of counts. The rearrangement uses TRBV7-3 and TRBJ1-6; the D gene is possibly TRBD1 (6 bases). The germline V gene has CDR1 SGHTA and CDR2 FQGTGA. V was trimmed by 5 bases and J by 11 bases, leaving 13 bases between them. This CDR3 has 13 residues. CDR3 residues: CASSPTGPPPLHF. The CDR3 DNA reads as TGTGCCAGCAGCCCCACAGGGCCCCCACCCCTCCACTTT.